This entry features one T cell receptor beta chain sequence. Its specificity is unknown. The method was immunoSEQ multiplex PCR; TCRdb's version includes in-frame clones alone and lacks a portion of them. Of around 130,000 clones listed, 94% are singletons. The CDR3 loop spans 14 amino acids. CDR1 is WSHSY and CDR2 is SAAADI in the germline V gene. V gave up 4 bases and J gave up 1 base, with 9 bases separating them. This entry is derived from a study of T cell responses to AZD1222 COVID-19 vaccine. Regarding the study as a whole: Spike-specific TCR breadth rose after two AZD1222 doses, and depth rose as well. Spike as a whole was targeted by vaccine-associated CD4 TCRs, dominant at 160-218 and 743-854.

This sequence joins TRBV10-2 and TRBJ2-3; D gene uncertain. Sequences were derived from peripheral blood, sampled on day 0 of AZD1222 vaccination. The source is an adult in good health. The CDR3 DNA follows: TGCGCCAGCAGTGTTATTGCGGGCACAGATACGCAGTATTTT. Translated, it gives CASSVIAGTDTQYF.